Following are 30 T cell receptor beta chains from one sample sequenced in a study of T cells in Graves' hyperthyroidism and ophthalmopathy. The investigators amplified TCR beta CDR3 regions from RNA transcripts. The primer set for the first-round RT-PCR of the TCR CDR3 was HTBI. TCRdb re-derived calls from the multiplex PCR reads in MiXCR, one entry per CDR3 protein. The sample shows approximately 360,000 distinct CDR3 sequences, roughly 14% of them seen only once. Sequencing was carried out using blood. These receptors were obtained from a woman between 18 and 29 years old with Graves' hyperthyroidism that later progressed to Graves' ophthalmopathy.

This clonotype was seen ten or more times. This chain joins TRBV7-2 and TRBJ2-7; TRBD2 aligns across 9 bases. Trimming at V came to 5 bases and at J to 0 bases, leaving 17 bases not matched to a gene. Germline V lookup: CDR1 SGHTA, CDR2 FQGNSA. The CDR3 is 19 amino acids. In DNA form, the CDR3 reads TGTGCCAGCAGCCCCCCCGGGGTGGGGCTAGCGGGATACTCCTACGAGCAGTACTTC. Translation gives CASSPPGVGLAGYSYEQYF.

This clonotype was picked up a small number of times. This chain connects TRBV30 to TRBJ2-5; D is unclear. Germline V lookup: CDR1 GTSNPN, CDR2 SVGIG (reference sequence). Trimming left V 5 bases short and J 0 bases short, with 13 bases between. The CDR3 runs to 14 residues. CDR3 nucleotide sequence: TGTGCCTGGTCTGGCGCCGGTTACCAAGAGACCCAGTACTTC. It encodes CAWSGAGYQETQYF.

Many counts were recorded for this clonotype. The rearrangement links TRBV19 to TRBJ1-2; D call uncertain. The V end was cut by 3 bases, the J end by 8 bases, with 13 bases between. The CDR3 spans 13 residues. The V gene's germline CDR1 is LNHDA and CDR2 SQIVND (reference sequence). DNA for the CDR3: TGTGCCAGTAGTATTGTAGGGTTGGGCGGCTACACCTTC. Translating it yields CASSIVGLGGYTF.

This chain joins TRBV11-2 and TRBJ2-1; 10 positions agree with TRBD2. The V gene end was trimmed by 9 bases and the J gene end by 0 bases; junction bases not matched to a gene: 5. Germline V lookup: CDR1 SGHAT, CDR2 FQNNGV. The CDR3 is 15 residues long. The CDR3 nucleotides read TGTGCCAGTAGGGGACTAGCGAGCTCCTACAATGAGCAGTTCTTC. Translating gives CASRGLASSYNEQFF.

This clonotype occurred a few times. This chain joins TRBV3-1 and TRBJ2-7; D may be TRBD2 (6 bases). V shed 3 bases and J shed 9 bases, with 12 bases lying between them. Germline CDR1 and CDR2: LGHDT and YNNKEL (reference sequence). The CDR3 spans 12 residues. The CDR3 protein is CASSQGLFGQYF. In DNA, the CDR3 is TGTGCCAGCAGCCAGGGACTCTTCGGGCAGTACTTC.

This clonotype was counted many times. The V call is TRBV20-1, the J call TRBJ2-3; D unclear. V was cut by 3 bases and J by 1 base, with 14 bases left in between. The CDR3 extends over 15 amino acids. From germline, CDR1 is DFQATT and CDR2 SNEGSKA (reference sequence). This chain's CDR3 is CSARAPFGGTDTQYF. As DNA, the CDR3 is TGCAGTGCTAGGGCTCCGTTTGGGGGCACAGATACGCAGTATTTT.

The V and J genes are TRBV4-2 and TRBJ2-2; possibly TRBD2 for D (7 bases). The V gene lost 4 bases and the J gene lost 9 bases, with 24 bases spanning the gap. The CDR3 spans 17 residues. From germline, CDR1 is LGHNA and CDR2 YNFKEQ. CDR3 DNA: TGTGCCAGCAGCCGCCAGAGGGGGACTACTCCTCTTCGGGAGCTGTTTTTT. This sequence encodes CASSRQRGTTPLRELFF.

Concerning this clonotype itself: A much larger clone is a single base away; this may be a read error. The gene calls are TRBV28 and TRBJ2-5, with D unclear. The CDR3 is made up of 13 amino acids. The germline gives CDR1 MDHEN, CDR2 SYDVKM. CDR3 nucleotide sequence: TGTGCCAGCAGCTACTTGGGCCAAGAGGCCCAGTACTTC. Its translation is CASSYLGQEAQYF. Combining the CDR3 with reference TRBV28 and TRBJ2-5 gives the whole variable domain DVKVTQSSRYLVKRTGEKVFLECVQDMDHENMFWYRQDPGLGLRLIYFSYDVKMKEKGDIPEGYSVSREKKERFSLILESASTNQTSMYLCASSYLGQEAQYFGPGTRLLVL.

The chain links TRBV5-5 to TRBJ2-7, with D unresolved. The V end was cut by 2 bases, the J end by 2 bases, with 11 bases between. CDR1 is SGHKS and CDR2 is YYEKEE in the germline V gene (reference sequence). The CDR3 has 14 amino acids. CDR3 nucleotide sequence: TGTGCCAGCAGCTTTACAGCCCTAACCTACGAGCAGTACTTC. Its translation: CASSFTALTYEQYF.

A note on this clonotype: This may stem from a read error, because a much larger clone lies one nucleotide away. This sequence joins TRBV15 and TRBJ2-3, with D unclear. The CDR3 is 18 residues long. With 0 bases removed from V and 1 base from J, the gap between germline ends came to 17 bases. Per germline, CDR1 LNHNV and CDR2 YYDKDF (reference sequence). CDR3 protein: CATSRDHSATDRTDTQYF. CDR3 nucleotide sequence: TGTGCCACCAGCAGAGATCATTCGGCTACTGATCGCACAGATACGCAGTATTTT.

This clonotype came up a few times. V gene TRBV6-4 combines with J gene TRBJ2-5; 7 positions agree with TRBD2. The ends lost 2 bases at V and 2 bases at J; junction bases unmatched: 11. CDR1 is MRHNA, CDR2 SNTAGT, per germline. The CDR3 consists of 17 residues. The CDR3 DNA follows: TGTGCCAGCAGTGACCCCGGGGTGAGCGGGAAACAAGAGACCCAGTACTTC. Protein sequence: CASSDPGVSGKQETQYF.

This clonotype was counted at least ten times. The chain has TRBV20-1 and TRBJ2-7, with no clear D. CDR1 is DFQATT, CDR2 SNEGSKA, per germline (reference sequence). This CDR3 is built from 12 residues. The V and J ends lost 1 base and 0 bases respectively, with 4 bases between them. For the CDR3, the DNA is TGCAGTGCTAGAGGGCGCTCCTACGAGCAGTACTTC. Its translation: CSARGRSYEQYF.

This clonotype was observed a few times. This sequence joins TRBV6-1 and TRBJ1-6, with no clear D. The CDR3 has 17 amino acids. Trimming stripped 4 bases from V and 5 bases from J, with 18 bases between. Germline values: CDR1 MNHNS, CDR2 SASEGT. Written as DNA, the CDR3 is TGTGCCAGCAGTGGTCCTCGGGCCGTGACGAATAATTCACCCCTCCACTTT. This codes for CASSGPRAVTNNSPLHF.

This chain links TRBV20-1 with TRBJ2-7, with 9 positions matching TRBD1. CDR3 size: 14 residues. Germline trimming cut 7 bases from V and 2 bases from J; bases unmatched to any gene: 9. Looked up from germline, CDR1 is DFQATT and CDR2 is SNEGSKA (reference sequence). The CDR3 protein is CSGEPGQGTYEQYF. The CDR3 DNA is TGCAGTGGAGAGCCGGGACAGGGAACCTACGAGCAGTACTTC.

This clonotype was counted ten times or more. J is TRBJ2-5 and V is TRBV20-1, with 9 bases that match TRBD1. With 3 bases clipped from V and 2 bases from J, the junction kept 1 base outside the gene matches. The CDR3 runs 13 residues. Germline V lookup: CDR1 DFQATT, CDR2 SNEGSKA (reference sequence). CDR3 loop: CSARGTGQETQYF. The CDR3 DNA follows: TGCAGTGCTAGGGGGACAGGGCAAGAGACCCAGTACTTC.

In this sample, this clonotype turned up a few times. This chain joins TRBV28 and TRBJ2-7; 7 positions agree with TRBD2. Germline lookup yields CDR1 MDHEN and CDR2 SYDVKM. J lost 0 bases, V lost 3 bases, and 8 bases had no gene match. The CDR3 consists of 16 residues. The CDR3: CASSLGGGGDSYEQYF. In nucleotides, the CDR3 is TGTGCCAGCAGTTTGGGGGGGGGGGGGGACTCCTACGAGCAGTACTTC.

The chain employs TRBV28 and TRBJ1-4, with a tentative D call TRBD1 (5 bases). Germline V gene lookup returns CDR1 MDHEN and CDR2 SYDVKM. CDR3 length: 12 amino acids. V lost 8 bases, J lost 7 bases, and 11 bases lay in between. CDR3 amino acids: CASGTSSEKLFF. CDR3 DNA: TGTGCCAGCGGGACCAGTTCTGAAAAACTGTTTTTT.

Worth noting for this clonotype: A much bigger clone sits one base away, suggesting this may be a read error. V is TRBV2 and J is TRBJ2-7; D gene uncertain. The CDR3 sequence is 12 residues long. The germline gives CDR1 SNHLY, CDR2 FYNNEI. The CDR3 protein is CVSSPEGYEQYF. CDR3 DNA sequence: TGTGTCAGCAGCCCAGAAGGTTACGAGCAGTACTTC. Full variable domain (missing parts from reference TRBV2 and TRBJ2-7): EPEVTQTPSHQVTQMGQEVILRCVPISNHLYFYWYRQILGQKVEFLVSFYNNEISEKSEIFDDQFSVERPDGSNFTLKIRSTKLEDSAMYFCVSSPEGYEQYFGPGTRLTVT.

This clonotype has at least ten counts. The chain uses TRBV20-1 and TRBJ2-1; 7 bases align to TRBD2. There are 14 residues in the CDR3. CDR1 is DFQATT and CDR2 is SNEGSKA in the germline V gene (reference sequence). V shed 1 base, J shed 7 bases, and the junction held 7 bases outside the gene matches. The CDR3 DNA sequence: TGCAGTGCTAGAGGCGGCGCGGGAGATAATGAGCAGTTCTTC. Translation gives CSARGGAGDNEQFF.

Ten or more counts support this clonotype. The chain uses TRBV30 and TRBJ1-2; no clear D gene. CDR3 size: 12 residues. V gave up 8 bases and J gave up 8 bases, with 18 bases separating them. Germline CDR1 is GTSNPN and CDR2 is SVGIG (reference sequence). This CDR3 is CARSLEGRGYTF. Written as DNA, the CDR3 is TGTGCCCGCTCCCTGGAGGGCCGCGGCTACACCTTC.

The V call is TRBV30, the J call TRBJ1-2; a possible D gene is TRBD1 (6 bases). CDR1 is GTSNPN, CDR2 SVGIG, per germline (reference sequence). The length of the CDR3 is 12 residues. V lost 0 bases and J lost 8, with 10 bases in between. The CDR3 loop is CAWSVQGYGYTF. CDR3 coding DNA: TGTGCCTGGAGTGTACAGGGTTACGGCTACACCTTC.

This clonotype has only a few counts. CDR3 in DNA: TGTGCCAGTAGTCCCTCCATAGGGGATTACGAGCAGTACTTC. Protein: CASSPSIGDYEQYF. The V and J genes are TRBV19 and TRBJ2-7, with D tentatively TRBD1 (5 bases). This CDR3 region has 14 residues. V lost 5 bases and J lost 4, with 15 bases in between. Germline V gene sequence: CDR1 LNHDA, CDR2 SQIVND (reference sequence).

This clonotype was detected ten times or more. The chain carries TRBV6-2 or TRBV6-3 and TRBJ2-1, with 10 nucleotides matching TRBD2. With 0 bases clipped from V and 4 bases from J, the junction kept 6 bases outside the gene matches. CDR3 size: 17 residues. In germline, CDR1 is MNHEY, CDR2 SVGEGT. The chain's CDR3 is CASSYSRASGGYNEQFF. Written as DNA, the CDR3 is TGTGCCAGCAGTTACTCGAGAGCTAGCGGGGGATACAATGAGCAGTTCTTC.

This clonotype was detected ten times or more. The V call is TRBV28, the J call TRBJ2-6; a possible D gene is TRBD2 (6 bases). This CDR3 has 18 residues. The germline CDR1 and CDR2 sequences are MDHEN and SYDVKM. The V end lost 9 bases, the J end lost 2 bases, and 23 bases lay between the germline ends. The CDR3 is CASLNPSGRIPGANVLTF. CDR3 DNA: TGTGCCAGTCTCAATCCTTCCGGGAGAATTCCTGGGGCCAACGTCCTGACTTTC.

The chain joins TRBV6-2 or TRBV6-3 to TRBJ2-1, with D maybe TRBD1 (5 bases). CDR1 is MNHEY, CDR2 SVGEGT, per germline. Trimming left V 5 bases short and J 0 bases short, with 11 bases between. The CDR3 runs to 15 residues. The CDR3 loop reads CASSQRQNSYNEQFF. DNA of the CDR3: TGTGCCAGCAGTCAGCGACAGAACTCCTACAATGAGCAGTTCTTC.

V is TRBV4-1 and J is TRBJ2-3, with a weak D call TRBD1 (6 bases). The CDR3 consists of 17 residues. V was shortened by 0 bases and J by 3 bases, with 16 bases between the two germline ends. Germline V gene lookup returns CDR1 MGHRA and CDR2 YSYEKL. In nucleotides, the CDR3 is TGCGCCAGCAGCCAAGATTGGCCCTTTGACAGGACAGATACGCAGTATTTT. Residues: CASSQDWPFDRTDTQYF.

The V gene is TRBV4-3, the J gene TRBJ2-2; D gene ambiguous. CDR3 length equals 18 residues. The V gene's germline CDR1 is LGHNA and CDR2 YSLEER. V lost 1 base and J 0 bases, leaving 15 bases between the germline ends. Written as DNA, the CDR3 is TGCGCCAGCAGCCAAGGTCAACTTCTTATGTCGAACACCGGGGAGCTGTTTTTT. Amino acid sequence: CASSQGQLLMSNTGELFF.

The chain couples TRBV27 to TRBJ2-7; D perhaps matches TRBD1 (6 bases). Germline loops: CDR1 MNHEY, CDR2 SMNVEV (reference sequence). CDR3 length equals 13 residues. Trimming removed 4 bases from V and 4 bases from J, with 11 bases in between. CDR3 amino acids: CASSSGQEYEQYF. CDR3 in DNA: TGTGCCAGCAGTTCGGGACAAGAATACGAGCAGTACTTC.

This clonotype was seen ten or more times. The chain employs TRBV2 and TRBJ2-3; TRBD1 agrees at 7 bases. CDR1 SNHLY and CDR2 FYNNEI come from the germline V gene. V gave up 3 bases and J gave up 3 bases; unmatched junction bases: 6. This CDR3 is 15 amino acids long. CDR3 loop: CASSDIFRGTDTQYF. CDR3 nucleotides: TGTGCCAGCAGTGATATTTTCAGGGGGACAGATACGCAGTATTTT.

This clonotype was picked up many times. The CDR3 is CSARAPGGGHIYEQYF. CDR3 DNA sequence: TGCAGTGCTAGAGCCCCGGGCGGGGGACATATCTACGAGCAGTACTTC. The chain carries TRBV20-1 and TRBJ2-7, with D perhaps matching TRBD2 (7 bases). The CDR3 contains 16 residues. V shed 1 base and J shed 3 bases, with 19 bases lying between them. CDR1 and CDR2 from the germline V gene are DFQATT and SNEGSKA (reference sequence).